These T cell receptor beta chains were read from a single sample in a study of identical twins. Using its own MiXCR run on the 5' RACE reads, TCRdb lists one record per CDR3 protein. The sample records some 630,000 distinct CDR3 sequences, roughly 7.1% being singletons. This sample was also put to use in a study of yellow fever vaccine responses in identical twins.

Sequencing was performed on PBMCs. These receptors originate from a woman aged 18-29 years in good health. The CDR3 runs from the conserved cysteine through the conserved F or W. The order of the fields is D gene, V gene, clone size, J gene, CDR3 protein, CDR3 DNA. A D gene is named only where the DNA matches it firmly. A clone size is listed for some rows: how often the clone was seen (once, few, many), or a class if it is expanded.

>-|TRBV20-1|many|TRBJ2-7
CSAPQVGDYEQYF
TGCAGTGCTCCACAGGTCGGGGACTACGAGCAGTACTTC
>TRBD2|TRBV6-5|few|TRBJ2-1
CASSYDSGGMGEQFF
TGTGCCAGCAGTTACGATAGCGGGGGAATGGGTGAGCAGTTCTTC
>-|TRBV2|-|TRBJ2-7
CASNGVGGIRSYEQYF
TGTGCCAGCAATGGGGTTGGGGGTATAAGATCCTACGAGCAGTACTTC
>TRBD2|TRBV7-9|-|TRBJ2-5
CASSFSAGGETQYF
TGTGCCAGCAGCTTCTCTGCGGGAGGGGAGACCCAGTACTTC
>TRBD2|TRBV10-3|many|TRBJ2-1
CAISEGGTERGGSDEQFF
TGTGCCATCAGTGAGGGGGGAACCGAGCGGGGGGGCTCGGATGAGCAGTTCTTC
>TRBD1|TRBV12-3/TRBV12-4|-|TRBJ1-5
CASRQDREVQPQHF
TGTGCCAGCAGACAAGACAGGGAGGTTCAGCCCCAGCATTTT
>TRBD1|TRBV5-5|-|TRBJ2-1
CASSKRQGAATGNNEQFF
TGTGCCAGCAGCAAACGACAGGGGGCTGCTACAGGAAACAATGAGCAGTTCTTC
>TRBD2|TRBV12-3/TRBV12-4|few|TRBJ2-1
CASSLQGSGGAF
TGTGCCAGCAGTTTACAGGGTAGCGGGGGGGCCTTC
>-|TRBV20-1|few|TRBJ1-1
CSAPNWDEAMSTEAFF
TGCAGTGCCCCAAATTGGGACGAGGCCATGAGCACTGAAGCTTTCTTT
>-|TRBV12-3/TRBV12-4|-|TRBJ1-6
CASSLAGWSPLHF
TGTGCCAGCAGTTTAGCAGGGTGGTCACCCCTCCACTTT
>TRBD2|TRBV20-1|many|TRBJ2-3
CSAGGLADSSTDTQYF
TGCAGTGCTGGCGGACTAGCGGACTCTAGCACAGATACGCAGTATTTT
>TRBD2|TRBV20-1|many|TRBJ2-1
CSAIGPGLVGNEQFF
TGCAGTGCTATAGGCCCGGGACTAGTGGGCAATGAGCAGTTCTTC
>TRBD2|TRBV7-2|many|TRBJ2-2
CASRLAGGPSPGELFF
TGTGCCAGCAGACTAGCGGGGGGGCCCTCGCCCGGGGAGCTGTTTTTT
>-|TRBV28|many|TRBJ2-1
CASSREVVSYNEQFF
TGTGCCAGCAGTCGTGAAGTAGTGTCCTACAATGAGCAGTTCTTC
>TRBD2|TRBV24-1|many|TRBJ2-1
CATSEPGLAWNEQFF
TGTGCCACCAGTGAACCGGGACTAGCCTGGAATGAGCAGTTCTTC
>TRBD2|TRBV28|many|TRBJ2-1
CASSSGTRPNEQFF
TGTGCCAGCAGCTCCGGGACTAGACCTAATGAGCAGTTCTTC
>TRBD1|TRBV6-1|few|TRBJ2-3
CASSPRQGGFTQYF
TGTGCCAGCAGCCCGCGACAGGGGGGGTTTACGCAGTATTTT
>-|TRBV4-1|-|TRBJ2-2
CASSQEGGPKNTGELFF
TGCGCCAGCAGCCAAGAGGGAGGTCCGAAGAACACCGGGGAGCTGTTTTTT
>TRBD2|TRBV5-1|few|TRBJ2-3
CASSPSGVAGATDTQYF
TGCGCCAGCAGCCCCTCCGGGGTAGCGGGGGCCACAGATACGCAGTATTTT
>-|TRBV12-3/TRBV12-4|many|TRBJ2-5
CASSLNGQETQYF
TGTGCCAGCAGTTTAAACGGCCAAGAGACCCAGTACTTC
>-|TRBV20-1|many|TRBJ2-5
CSATRAGQETQYF
TGCAGTGCTACACGGGCAGGCCAAGAGACCCAGTACTTC
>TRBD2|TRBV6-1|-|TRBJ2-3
CASSPRGAGDGDTQYF
TGTGCCAGCAGTCCCCGGGGAGCGGGGGACGGAGATACGCAGTATTTT
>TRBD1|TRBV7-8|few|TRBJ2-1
CASSLPPGTGPYNEQFF
TGTGCCAGCAGCTTACCCCCCGGGACAGGACCCTACAATGAGCAGTTCTTC
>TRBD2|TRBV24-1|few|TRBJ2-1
CATSDAGTSGNYGWNEQFF
TGTGCCACCAGTGATGCCGGGACTAGCGGGAATTATGGTTGGAATGAGCAGTTCTTC
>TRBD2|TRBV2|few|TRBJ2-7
CASSEALRLRREGPEQYF
TGTGCCAGCAGTGAAGCGCTTCGTCTACGGCGGGAGGGTCCCGAGCAGTACTTC
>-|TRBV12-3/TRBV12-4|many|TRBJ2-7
CASSLGVGVYEQYF
TGTGCCAGCAGTTTAGGGGTTGGCGTCTACGAGCAGTACTTC
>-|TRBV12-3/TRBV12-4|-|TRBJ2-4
CASSLKGGDNAKNIQYF
TGTGCCAGCAGTTTAAAGGGAGGGGACAACGCCAAAAACATTCAGTACTTC
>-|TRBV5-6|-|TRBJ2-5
CASSLVGEKETQYF
TGTGCCAGCAGCTTGGTAGGGGAGAAAGAGACCCAGTACTTC
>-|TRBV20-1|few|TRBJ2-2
CSAIIQGSTGELFF
TGCAGTGCTATAATTCAGGGTAGCACCGGGGAGCTGTTTTTT
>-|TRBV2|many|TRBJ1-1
CASRAESNTEAFF
TGTGCCAGCAGGGCGGAGAGTAACACTGAAGCTTTCTTT
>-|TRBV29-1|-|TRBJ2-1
CSVEQRDLSYNEQFF
TGCAGCGTTGAACAAAGAGATCTCTCCTACAATGAGCAGTTCTTC
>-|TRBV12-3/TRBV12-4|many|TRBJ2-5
CASSLSGAETQYF
TGTGCCAGCAGTTTATCCGGCGCGGAGACCCAGTACTTC
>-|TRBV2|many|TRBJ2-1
CASSELVGVAYNEQFF
TGTGCCAGCAGTGAGCTCGTGGGAGTCGCCTACAATGAGCAGTTCTTC
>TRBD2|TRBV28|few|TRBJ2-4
CASSLSSGNAKNIQYF
TGTGCCAGCAGTTTATCTAGCGGGAACGCCAAAAACATTCAGTACTTC
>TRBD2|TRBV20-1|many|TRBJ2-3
CSARRVERGLTDTQYF
TGCAGTGCTAGAAGGGTTGAGCGGGGCCTCACAGATACGCAGTATTTT
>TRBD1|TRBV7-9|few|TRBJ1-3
CASSFRGQPGNTIYF
TGTGCCAGCAGCTTCAGGGGGCAGCCTGGAAACACCATATATTTT
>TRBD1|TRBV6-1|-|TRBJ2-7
CASRPSQGATLGPQYF
TGTGCCAGCAGGCCATCACAGGGGGCGACCTTAGGGCCGCAGTACTTC
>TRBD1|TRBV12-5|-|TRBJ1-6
CASGLAGTAYNSPLHF
TGTGCTAGTGGTTTAGCCGGGACAGCCTATAATTCACCCCTCCACTTT
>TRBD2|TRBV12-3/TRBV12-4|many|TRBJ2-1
CASSFRLLAGGPGNEQFF
TGTGCCAGCAGTTTCCGTCTACTAGCGGGAGGGCCAGGTAATGAGCAGTTCTTC
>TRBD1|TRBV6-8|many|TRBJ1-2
CASSYLGGQLFGQYGYTF
TGTGCCAGCAGTTATCTCGGGGGACAGCTCTTCGGACAATATGGCTACACCTTC
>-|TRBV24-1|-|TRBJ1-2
CATSDRDTIYGYTF
TGTGCCACCAGTGACCGGGACACAATCTATGGTTACACCTTC
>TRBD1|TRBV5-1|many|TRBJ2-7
CASSLAGTGPYEQYF
TGCGCCAGCAGCTTGGCCGGGACAGGCCCCTACGAGCAGTACTTC
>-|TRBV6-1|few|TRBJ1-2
CASKTGGHREGYTF
TGTGCCAGCAAAACCGGGGGCCATCGGGAGGGCTACACCTTC
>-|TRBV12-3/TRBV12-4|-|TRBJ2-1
CASSLGRGNSYNEQFF
TGTGCCAGCAGTTTAGGGCGGGGAAACTCCTACAATGAGCAGTTCTTC
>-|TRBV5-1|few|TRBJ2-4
CASSLASGFAKNIQYF
TGCGCCAGCAGCTTGGCCTCTGGGTTTGCCAAAAACATTCAGTACTTC
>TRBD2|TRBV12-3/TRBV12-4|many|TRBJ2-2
CASRVAGTNTGELFF
TGTGCCAGCAGGGTAGCGGGAACTAACACCGGGGAGCTGTTTTTT
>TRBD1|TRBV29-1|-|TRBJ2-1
CSMGAGGNEQFF
TGCAGCATGGGGGCAGGGGGCAATGAGCAGTTCTTC
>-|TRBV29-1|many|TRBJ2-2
CSVPRQANTGELFF
TGCAGCGTTCCACGGCAAGCGAACACCGGGGAGCTGTTTTTT
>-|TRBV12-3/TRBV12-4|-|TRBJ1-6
CASSLNRVSWNSPLHF
TGTGCCAGCAGTCTTAACAGGGTGAGCTGGAATTCACCCCTCCACTTT
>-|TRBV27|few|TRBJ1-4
CASSFRPLNEKLFF
TGTGCCAGCAGTTTTAGACCTTTAAATGAAAAACTGTTTTTT
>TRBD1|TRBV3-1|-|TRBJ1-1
CASKGRTGVTEAFF
TGTGCCAGCAAGGGCCGGACAGGGGTCACTGAAGCTTTCTTT
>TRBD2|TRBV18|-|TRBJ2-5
CASSPPGSGGETQYF
TGTGCCAGCTCACCACCAGGTAGCGGGGGAGAGACCCAGTACTTC
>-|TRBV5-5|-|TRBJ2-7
CASSLWREGYEQYF
TGTGCCAGCAGCTTGTGGCGGGAAGGCTACGAGCAGTACTTC
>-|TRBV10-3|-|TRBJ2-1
CAISGKVHEQFF
TGTGCCATCAGTGGGAAGGTTCACGAGCAGTTCTTC
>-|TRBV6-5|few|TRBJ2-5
CASMERGQTQYF
TGTGCCAGCATGGAAAGGGGACAGACCCAGTACTTC
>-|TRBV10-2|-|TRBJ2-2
CASSWVPGIGELFF
TGCGCCAGCAGTTGGGTCCCAGGAATCGGGGAGCTGTTTTTT
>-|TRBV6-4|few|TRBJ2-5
CASSDSIGGTQYF
TGTGCCAGCAGTGACTCGATAGGAGGGACCCAGTACTTC